This is a list of T cell receptor beta chains from one sample in a study of metastatic and nonmetastatic thyroid tumors. TCRdb re-called the PCR reads through MiXCR. The sample has 15,000 to 20,000 clones, around 25% seen once; the top ten hold around 9.3%. Sequencing used adjacent normal tissue. The receptors shown here come from a female donor with papillary thyroid cancer or a benign thyroid nodule (not recorded which). Some clones in this sample may be carry-over from other donors' samples. Both conserved end residues are part of each CDR3. A D gene is named only where the DNA matches it firmly. Clone size is given for some rows only: seen once, a few or many times, or a class if the clone is expanded.

>.|TRBJ1-1|TRBV2|.
CASSESLSSTEAFF
TGTGCCAGCAGTGAATCGTTGAGTTCGACTGAAGCTTTCTTT
>.|TRBJ2-5|TRBV6-1|.
CASTRRGRETQYF
TGTGCCAGCACCCGTCGGGGGCGAGAGACCCAGTACTTC
>.|TRBJ2-5|TRBV19|TRBD2
CASSPGTSETQYF
TGTGCCAGTAGTCCGGGGACTAGCGAGACCCAGTACTTC
>.|TRBJ1-3|TRBV5-1|.
CASSTGGSGNTIYF
TGCGCCAGCAGCACCGGGGGCTCTGGAAACACCATATATTTT
>few|TRBJ2-5|TRBV19|.
CASRMLEGPQETQYF
TGTGCCAGTAGAATGCTGGAGGGCCCCCAAGAGACCCAGTACTTC
>.|TRBJ2-3|TRBV5-1|.
CASSSDTDTQYF
TGCGCCAGCAGCTCCGATACAGATACGCAGTATTTT
>.|TRBJ2-3|TRBV12-3/TRBV12-4|.
CASSLGQGTDTQYF
TGTGCCAGCAGTTTGGGGCAGGGCACAGATACGCAGTATTTT
>few|TRBJ2-3|TRBV7-2|.
CASSLDGPLDTQYF
TGTGCCAGCAGCTTAGATGGACCACTAGATACGCAGTATTTT
>.|TRBJ2-4|TRBV19|TRBD2
CASSIDGSGSAKNIQYF
TGTGCCAGTAGTATAGATGGTAGCGGGAGTGCCAAAAACATTCAGTACTTC
>once|TRBJ1-6|TRBV4-3|.
CASSPHRTENNSPLHF
TGCGCCAGCAGCCCCCATAGGACAGAAAATAATTCACCCCTCCACTTT
>.|TRBJ1-6|TRBV5-4|.
CASSSGRTYNSPLHF
TGTGCCAGCAGCTCCGGACGGACCTATAATTCACCCCTCCACTTT
>few|TRBJ2-3|TRBV5-1|.
CASSWTRDTQYF
TGCGCCAGCAGCTGGACGAGAGATACGCAGTATTTT
>.|TRBJ2-2|TRBV28|.
CASRSTPRQSNTGELFF
TGTGCCAGCAGATCAACCCCTAGGCAGAGTAACACCGGGGAGCTGTTTTTT
>.|TRBJ1-1|TRBV19|TRBD1
CASNARTGGWTEAFF
TGTGCCAGTAACGCCAGGACAGGGGGCTGGACTGAAGCTTTCTTT
>.|TRBJ1-4|TRBV6-1|.
CASSPHRSPNEKLFF
TGTGCCAGCAGTCCGCACAGGTCTCCTAATGAAAAACTGTTTTTT
>medium-sized|TRBJ2-3|TRBV24-1|TRBD1
CATSHPEVTGGTDTQYF
TGTGCCACCAGTCATCCCGAAGTAACAGGGGGCACAGATACGCAGTATTTT
>.|TRBJ1-4|TRBV28|.
CASKGAEVGRNEKLFF
TGTGCCAGCAAGGGAGCGGAGGTGGGCAGGAATGAAAAACTGTTTTTT
>few|TRBJ2-7|TRBV11-2|TRBD2
CASSATSGTISYEQYF
TGTGCCAGCAGCGCAACTAGCGGGACGATCTCCTACGAGCAGTACTTC
>.|TRBJ2-1|TRBV6-5|.
CASSYSASHNEQFF
TGTGCCAGCAGTTACTCTGCTAGTCACAATGAGCAGTTCTTC
>many|TRBJ2-7|TRBV6-1|.
CASSELLSYEQYF
TGTGCCAGCAGTGAGCTACTTTCCTACGAGCAGTACTTC
>many|TRBJ2-7|TRBV5-1|.
CASSSGLTSSYEQYF
TGCGCCAGCAGCTCGGGACTGACGAGCTCCTACGAGCAGTACTTC
>few|TRBJ1-4|TRBV7-8|.
CASSLDFPEKLFF
TGTGCCAGCAGCTTAGACTTTCCCGAAAAACTGTTTTTT
>few|TRBJ1-1|TRBV6-1|TRBD1
CASSFWTGVFNTEAFF
TGTGCCAGCAGTTTCTGGACAGGGGTTTTTAACACTGAAGCTTTCTTT
>few|TRBJ2-6|TRBV11-2|.
CASSPGLSGANVLTF
TGTGCCAGCAGCCCAGGTCTCTCTGGGGCCAACGTCCTGACTTTC
>.|TRBJ2-7|TRBV5-1|.
CASTPWAGASYEQYF
TGCGCCAGCACCCCCTGGGCGGGGGCATCCTACGAGCAGTACTTC
>large|TRBJ2-2|TRBV24-1|TRBD2
CATSDSSGRGGGELFF
TGTGCCACCAGTGACTCGAGCGGGAGAGGTGGCGGGGAGCTGTTTTTT
>.|TRBJ1-6|TRBV6-1|.
CASSASGRNNSPLHF
TGTGCCAGCAGTGCCTCGGGACGGAATAATTCACCCCTCCACTTT
>.|TRBJ1-2|TRBV30|.
CAWRGGAEGYTF
TGTGCCTGGCGAGGGGGGGCGGAGGGCTACACCTTC
>.|TRBJ1-1|TRBV6-1|.
CASTGTARDTEAFF
TGTGCCAGCACCGGGACGGCCAGGGACACTGAAGCTTTCTTT
>medium-sized|TRBJ2-5|TRBV5-6|.
CASSFRAGAGRTQYF
TGTGCCAGCAGCTTTCGGGCGGGGGCGGGGAGGACCCAGTACTTC
>.|TRBJ2-1|TRBV20-1|.
CSASDGGRRSEQFF
TGCAGTGCTAGTGACGGGGGCAGGAGAAGTGAGCAGTTCTTC
>.|TRBJ1-3|TRBV20-1|.
CSARDQDRLGNTIYF
TGCAGTGCTAGAGACCAAGACAGGCTTGGAAACACCATATATTTT
>few|TRBJ1-2|TRBV28|TRBD1
CASILTGGADGYTF
TGTGCCAGCATCCTAACAGGGGGCGCAGATGGCTACACCTTC
>.|TRBJ1-6|TRBV6-6|.
CASSYSFPPLHF
TGTGCCAGCAGTTACTCGTTCCCACCCCTCCACTTT
>large|TRBJ1-4|TRBV4-1|.
CASSRDQTEKLFF
TGCGCCAGCAGCCGGGATCAAACTGAAAAACTGTTTTTT
>.|TRBJ2-1|TRBV6-1|.
CASSSPTVVVKQFF
TGTGCCAGCAGTTCCCCTACAGTTGTTGTGAAGCAGTTCTTC
>many|TRBJ2-7|TRBV7-8|TRBD2
CASSFGGAMYEQYF
TGTGCCAGCAGCTTCGGGGGGGCCATGTACGAGCAGTACTTC
>.|TRBJ2-7|TRBV2|TRBD2
CASSVPTSGHFSGFYEQYF
TGTGCCAGCAGTGTCCCGACTAGCGGCCACTTCTCCGGTTTCTACGAGCAGTACTTC
>.|TRBJ2-2|TRBV6-1|TRBD2
CASQRSGSFLTGELFF
TGTGCCAGTCAAAGGAGCGGGAGTTTTCTCACCGGGGAGCTGTTTTTT
>medium-sized|TRBJ2-1|TRBV15|TRBD2
CATQGGSSGIGNEQFF
TGTGCCACCCAGGGGGGTTCTAGCGGGATTGGAAATGAGCAGTTCTTC
>.|TRBJ2-7|TRBV20-1|.
CSARGTAYSYEQYF
TGCAGTGCTAGAGGGACAGCCTATTCCTACGAGCAGTACTTC
>few|TRBJ2-1|TRBV24-1|.
CATSVGRGLGNEQFF
TGTGCCACCAGTGTGGGCAGGGGATTGGGCAATGAGCAGTTCTTC
>few|TRBJ2-7|TRBV5-5|TRBD2
CASSLAPSGGLYEQYF
TGTGCCAGCAGCTTGGCCCCTAGCGGGGGGCTGTACGAGCAGTACTTC
>.|TRBJ2-7|TRBV3-1|.
CASSTPYEQYF
TGTGCCAGCAGCACCCCCTACGAGCAGTACTTC
>.|TRBJ2-7|TRBV12-3/TRBV12-4|.
CASSPWGVEQYF
TGTGCCAGCAGCCCCTGGGGGGTCGAGCAGTACTTC
>few|TRBJ2-7|TRBV12-3/TRBV12-4|TRBD1
CATRTGTGSYEQYF
TGTGCCACACGAACCGGGACAGGGTCCTACGAGCAGTACTTC
>.|TRBJ1-5|TRBV19|.
CASRHDRNAHQPQHF
TGTGCCAGTAGACATGACAGGAACGCTCATCAGCCCCAGCATTTT
>few|TRBJ2-7|TRBV27|TRBD2
CASSSGTSGRDEQYF
TGTGCCAGCAGTTCCGGGACTAGCGGGAGGGACGAGCAGTACTTC
>few|TRBJ2-7|TRBV20-1|.
CSASRQGTHYEQYF
TGCAGTGCTAGTCGCCAGGGTACTCACTACGAGCAGTACTTC